The clone carrying this TCR beta chain came up once. Authors' processing steps: Quantification of nucleated cells was approximated via reference gene primer amplification. Libraries were prepared by immunoSEQ multiplex PCR; TCRdb keeps only in-frame clonotypes and omits some of them. That table is the source of V, J and clone size, and D and trimming were worked out from the DNA. The table has around 83,000 clones, approximately 81% seen once; the top ten hold more than 14%. These data originate in a study of blood T cell repertoires in COVID-19. In the study overall: Acute-phase and convalescent COVID-19 samples originated in the United States, Italy and Spain. T cells, B-cell-depleted T cells, or PBMCs supplied cDNA or gDNA.

This CDR3 has 18 residues. V lost 0 bases, J lost 0 bases, and 15 bases lay in between. Looked up from germline, CDR1 is SGHDN and CDR2 is FVKESK. The sequencing sample was made of peripheral blood. The TCR originated in a woman in her 70s with acute or convalescent COVID-19. The chain combines TRBV14 with TRBJ2-1; a possible D gene is TRBD1 (5 bases). CDR3 residues: CASSQEGKGHISYNEQFF. DNA for the CDR3: TGTGCCAGCAGCCAAGAGGGAAAGGGGCATATCTCCTACAATGAGCAGTTCTTC.